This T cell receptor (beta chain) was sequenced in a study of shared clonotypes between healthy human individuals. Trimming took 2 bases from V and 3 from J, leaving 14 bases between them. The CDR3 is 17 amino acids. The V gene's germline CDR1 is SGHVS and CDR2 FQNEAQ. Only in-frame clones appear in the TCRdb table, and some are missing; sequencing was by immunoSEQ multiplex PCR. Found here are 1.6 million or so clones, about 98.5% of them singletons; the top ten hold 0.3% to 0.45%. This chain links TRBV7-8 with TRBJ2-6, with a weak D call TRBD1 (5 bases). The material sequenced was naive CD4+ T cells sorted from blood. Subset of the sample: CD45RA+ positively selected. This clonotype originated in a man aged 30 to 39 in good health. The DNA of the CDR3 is TGTGCCAGCAGCTTACTCGGTTTGCAGGGTGGGGCCAACGTCCTGACTTTC. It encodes CASSLLGLQGGANVLTF.